Given below is one TCR beta chain in context. The sample is drawn from a study of human T cells and chemical hapten exposure. Study-level background: Upper-back patches of 0.01% DPC were read at 6 days. Patients, a majority of them female, were diagnosed with alopecia areata, totalis or universalis.

Original processing methods: 95,638 TCRs per sample was the median, with a range of about 23,224 to 750,000. TCRdb re-derived calls from the RACE reads in MiXCR, one entry per CDR3 protein. It is TCRdb's table, rather than the study itself, that gives the V and J calls and clone size. The table records over 300,000 distinct CDR3 sequences, roughly 5% of them present only once. Time point meaning: pre-sensitization, week 0. Treatment specified: therapeutic diphenylcyclopropenone sensitization with weekly scalp DPC. Per the germline V gene, CDR1 is SGHRS and CDR2 is YFSETQ. CDR3 length: 16 amino acids. V trimming: 1 base; J trimming: 7 bases; junction bases outside the gene matches: 8.

Sequenced here: whole blood, sampled in connection with sensitization to the hapten diphenylcyclopropenone (DPC). This chain connects TRBV5-1 to TRBJ2-3; 11 positions match TRBD2. This clonotype was sampled from a woman aged 45-59 years with alopecia areata. Some clones in this sample may be carry-over from other donors' samples. This chain's CDR3 is CASSLLTSGARNTQYF. The CDR3 DNA is TGCGCCAGCAGCTTGCTGACTAGCGGGGCAAGAAATACGCAGTATTTT.